This TCR beta chain was sequenced in a study of blood T cell repertoires in COVID-19. In the study overall: The United States, Italy and Spain were the sources of the acute and convalescent COVID-19 samples. T cells, B-cell-depleted T cells, or PBMCs supplied cDNA or gDNA.

The CDR3 contains 15 residues. V was shortened by 0 bases and J by 0 bases, with 6 bases between the two germline ends. Germline assignment: CDR1 SGHVS and CDR2 FQNEAQ. Original processing methods: Reference gene primer amplification gave nucleated cell count estimates. Clones were read by immunoSEQ multiplex PCR, and TCRdb kept only the in-frame ones, dropping some. V and J calls and clone size are as listed in that table; D and trimming were resolved from the DNA. The table shows fewer than 200,000 clones, with approximately 86% occurring only once. Sequences were obtained from peripheral blood. The TCR originated in a middle-aged man with active or convalescent COVID-19. The rearrangement uses TRBV7-8 and TRBJ1-5; no clear D gene. The CDR3 reads CASSLARYSNQPQHF. The CDR3 bases are TGTGCCAGCAGCTTAGCACGGTATAGCAATCAGCCCCAGCATTTT.